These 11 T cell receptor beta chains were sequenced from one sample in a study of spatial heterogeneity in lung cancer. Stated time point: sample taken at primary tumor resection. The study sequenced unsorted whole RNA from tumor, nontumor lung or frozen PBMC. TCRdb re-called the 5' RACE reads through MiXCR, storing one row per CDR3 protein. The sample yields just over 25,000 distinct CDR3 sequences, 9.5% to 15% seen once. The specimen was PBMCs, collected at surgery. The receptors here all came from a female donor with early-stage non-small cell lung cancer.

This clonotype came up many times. CDR3 sequence: CASSSAGGRETQYF. CDR3 sequence (DNA): TGCGCCAGCAGCTCCGCAGGGGGTCGGGAGACCCAGTACTTC. This chain joins TRBV5-1 and TRBJ2-5, with 7 bases fitting TRBD1. Trimming took 3 bases from V and 5 from J; bases not matched to a gene: 7. Germline loops: CDR1 SGHRS, CDR2 YFSETQ. This CDR3 contains 14 residues.

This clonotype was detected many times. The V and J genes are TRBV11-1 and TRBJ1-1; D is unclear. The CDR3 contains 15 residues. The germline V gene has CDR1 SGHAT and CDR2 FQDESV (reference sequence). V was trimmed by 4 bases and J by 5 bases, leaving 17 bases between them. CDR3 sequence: CASSWVRGPGTEAFF. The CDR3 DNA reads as TGTGCCAGCAGCTGGGTTAGAGGTCCTGGTACTGAAGCTTTCTTT.

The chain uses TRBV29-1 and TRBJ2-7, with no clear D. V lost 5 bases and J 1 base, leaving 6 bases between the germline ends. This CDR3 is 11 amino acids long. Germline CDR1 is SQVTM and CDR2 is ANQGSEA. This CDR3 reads CSVRQSYEQYF. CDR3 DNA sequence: TGCAGCGTTCGCCAGTCCTACGAGCAGTACTTC.

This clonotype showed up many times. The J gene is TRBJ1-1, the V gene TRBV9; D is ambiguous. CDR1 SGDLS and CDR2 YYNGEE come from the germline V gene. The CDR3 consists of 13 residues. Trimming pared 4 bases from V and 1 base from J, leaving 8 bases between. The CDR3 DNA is TGTGCCAGCAGCCCGAGACCGAACACTGAAGCTTTCTTT. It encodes CASSPRPNTEAFF. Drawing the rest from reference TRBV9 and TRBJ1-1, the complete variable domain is DSGVTQTPKHLITATGQRVTLRCSPRSGDLSVYWYQQSLDQGLQFLIQYYNGEERAKGNILERFSAQQFPDLHSELNLSSLELGDSALYFCASSPRPNTEAFFGQGTRLTVV.

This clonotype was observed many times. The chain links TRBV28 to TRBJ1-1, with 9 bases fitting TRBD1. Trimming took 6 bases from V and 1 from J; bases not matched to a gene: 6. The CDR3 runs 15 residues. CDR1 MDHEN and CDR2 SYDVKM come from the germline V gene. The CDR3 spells CASSTQGAQNTEAFF. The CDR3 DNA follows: TGTGCCAGCAGCACACAGGGGGCTCAGAACACTGAAGCTTTCTTT.

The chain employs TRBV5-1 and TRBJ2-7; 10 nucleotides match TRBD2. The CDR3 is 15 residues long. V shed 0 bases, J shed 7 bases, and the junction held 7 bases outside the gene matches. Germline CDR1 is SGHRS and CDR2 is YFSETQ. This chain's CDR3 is CASSLVLAGGGEQYF. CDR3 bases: TGCGCCAGCAGCTTGGTTTTAGCGGGAGGAGGGGAGCAGTACTTC.

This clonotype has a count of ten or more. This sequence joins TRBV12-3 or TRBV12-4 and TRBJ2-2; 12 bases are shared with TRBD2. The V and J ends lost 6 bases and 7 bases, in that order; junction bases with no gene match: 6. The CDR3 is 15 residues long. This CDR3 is CASSPTSGSLGELFF. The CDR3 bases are TGTGCCAGCAGCCCGACTAGCGGGAGTCTCGGGGAGCTGTTTTTT.

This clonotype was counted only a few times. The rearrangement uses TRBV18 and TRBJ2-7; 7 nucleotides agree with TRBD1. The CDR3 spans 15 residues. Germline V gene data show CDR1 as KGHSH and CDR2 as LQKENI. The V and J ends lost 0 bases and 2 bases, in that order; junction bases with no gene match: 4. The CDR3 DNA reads TGTGCCAGCTCACCACCGGGGCAGGGGGCCTACGAGCAGTACTTC. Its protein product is CASSPPGQGAYEQYF.

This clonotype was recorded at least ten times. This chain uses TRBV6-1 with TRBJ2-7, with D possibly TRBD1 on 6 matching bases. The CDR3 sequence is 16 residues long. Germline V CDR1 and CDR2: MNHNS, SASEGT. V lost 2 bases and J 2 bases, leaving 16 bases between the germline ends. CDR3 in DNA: TGTGCCAGCAGTGAAATGACACCAGGGGCACCCTACGAGCAGTACGTC. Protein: CASSEMTPGAPYEQYV.

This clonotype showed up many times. CDR3 residues: CASSRSRQENYGNTIYF. The CDR3 nucleotides are TGTGCCAGCAGTCGCTCGAGGCAGGAGAACTATGGAAACACCATATATTTT. V is TRBV2 and J is TRBJ1-3, with D unclear. Per germline, CDR1 SNHLY and CDR2 FYNNEI. The CDR3 contains 17 residues. The V end was cut by 5 bases, the J end by 3 bases, with 20 bases between.

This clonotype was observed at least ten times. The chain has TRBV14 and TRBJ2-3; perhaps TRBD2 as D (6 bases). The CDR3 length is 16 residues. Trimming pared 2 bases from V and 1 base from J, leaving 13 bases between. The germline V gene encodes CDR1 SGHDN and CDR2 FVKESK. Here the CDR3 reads CASSQPGVHRTDTQYF. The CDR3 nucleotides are TGTGCCAGCAGCCAACCGGGGGTACACCGCACAGATACGCAGTATTTT.